The 21 T cell receptor beta chains below all came from one sample that was sequenced in a study of sequential checkpoint blockade in melanoma. Repertoires were generated with immunoSEQ multiplex PCR, while TCRdb's copy carries only in-frame clones and drops some. This sample has 3,400 or so clones; 15% to 20% occur once, and the top ten carry 23%. Indicated treatment: randomized to nivolumab then ipilimumab (arm A) or the reverse (arm B). This specimen was tumor tissue (inferred from file names), taken from a patient given nivolumab and ipilimumab in sequence. The source is a human donor with melanoma.

The J gene is TRBJ1-2, the V gene TRBV19; D is uncertain. This CDR3 has 14 residues. V shed 7 bases and J shed 4 bases, with 16 bases lying between them. Germline V lookup: CDR1 LNHDA, CDR2 SQIVND (reference sequence). The CDR3 reads CASIPGSRPYGYTF. CDR3 coding DNA: TGTGCCAGTATCCCCGGGAGTCGGCCCTATGGCTACACCTTC. Full variable domain (outside the CDR3, taken from reference TRBV19 and TRBJ1-2): DGGITQSPKYLFRKEGQNVTLSCEQNLNHDAMYWYRQDPGQGLRLIYYSQIVNDFQKGDIAEGYSVSREKKESFPLTVTSAQKNPTAFYLCASIPGSRPYGYTFGSGTRLTVV.

This sequence joins TRBV11-3 and TRBJ2-7; weak D call: TRBD2 (6 bases). This CDR3 has 14 amino acids. Between the trimmed V and J ends, which lost 3 bases and 3 bases, there was a span of 12 bases. In germline, CDR1 is SGHNT, CDR2 YENEEA. Here the CDR3 DNA reads TGTGCCAGCAGCTTTACCGGGGGTGGCTACGAGCAGTACTTC. It encodes CASSFTGGGYEQYF.

The chain combines TRBV19 with TRBJ2-7; D gene ambiguous. The CDR3 is made up of 13 amino acids. Trimming cost V 3 bases and J 2 bases, with 8 bases left between them. CDR1 is LNHDA and CDR2 is SQIVND in the germline V gene (reference sequence). CDR3 loop: CASSMRATYEQYF. In DNA, the CDR3 is TGTGCCAGTAGTATGCGCGCGACCTACGAGCAGTACTTC. Full variable domain (remainder filled in from reference TRBV19 and TRBJ2-7): DGGITQSPKYLFRKEGQNVTLSCEQNLNHDAMYWYRQDPGQGLRLIYYSQIVNDFQKGDIAEGYSVSREKKESFPLTVTSAQKNPTAFYLCASSMRATYEQYFGPGTRLTVT.

The V and J genes are TRBV28 and TRBJ2-1, with 7 nucleotides matching TRBD2. With V trimmed by 6 bases and J by 7 bases, 12 bases remained unmatched. The CDR3 covers 15 residues. Germline CDR1 MDHEN, CDR2 SYDVKM. The CDR3 DNA reads as TGTGCCAGCAGCTCTTTAGCGGGTCGAAGGAATGAGCAGTTCTTC. It codes for CASSSLAGRRNEQFF.

This clone has a handful of counts. The chain combines TRBV6-8 with TRBJ2-1; either TRBD1 or TRBD2 may fit D (5 bases each). From germline, CDR1 is MNHGY and CDR2 SAAAGT. The CDR3 is made up of 14 amino acids. The ends were cut back, 8 bases at V and 0 bases at J, with 11 bases in the middle. CDR3 bases: TGTGCCAGCTGGGGTGGGGGCTCCTACAATGAGCAGTTCTTC. Encoded protein: CASWGGGSYNEQFF.

The rearrangement joins TRBV15 to TRBJ1-4; 9 positions agree with TRBD1. This CDR3 has 17 amino acids. The V segment lost 4 bases and the J segment 3 bases; nucleotides outside the gene matches: 9. Germline CDR1 is LNHNV and CDR2 is YYDKDF (reference sequence). CDR3 sequence reads: CATSIGQGMVANEKLFF. CDR3 DNA: TGTGCCACCAGCATAGGACAGGGGATGGTAGCTAATGAAAAACTGTTTTTT.

This clone has more than one count but fewer than ten. V gene TRBV28 combines with J gene TRBJ2-7, with 7 bases that match TRBD1. The J segment lost 2 bases and the V segment lost 0 bases, leaving 16 bases of the junction unmatched. The CDR3 sequence is 19 residues long. Germline CDR1 reads MDHEN; CDR2 reads SYDVKM. The CDR3 DNA follows: TGTGCCAGCAGTTTATGGTTGGTCGCTCGGACAGGTGATACCTACGAGCAGTACTTC. This encodes CASSLWLVARTGDTYEQYF.

This clone was seen at least ten times. J is TRBJ2-5 and V is TRBV6-8, with D uncertain. Germline-derived CDR1 and CDR2 are MNHGY and SAAAGT. The CDR3 covers 17 residues. Trimming removed 5 bases at V and 5 bases at J, with 24 bases between. CDR3 protein: CASSVSFNDWVWETQYF. Written as DNA, the CDR3 is TGTGCCAGCAGTGTATCGTTTAACGATTGGGTGTGGGAGACCCAGTACTTC.

V gene TRBV6-8 combines with J gene TRBJ2-7, with D maybe TRBD2 (5 bases). This CDR3 is built from 14 residues. V was trimmed by 5 bases and J by 1 base, leaving 12 bases between them. The V gene's germline CDR1 is MNHGY and CDR2 SAAAGT. DNA for the CDR3: TGTGCCAGCAGTACCCGAGGGATTTCCTACGAGCAGTACTTC. Residues: CASSTRGISYEQYF.

V and J are TRBV9 and TRBJ1-2, with D tentatively TRBD1 (5 bases). The CDR3 runs 14 residues. V gave up 8 bases and J gave up 2 bases, with 16 bases separating them. In germline, CDR1 is SGDLS, CDR2 YYNGEE. The CDR3 region is CASTTATTNYGYTF. CDR3 DNA sequence: TGTGCCAGTACGACAGCCACCACCAACTATGGCTACACCTTC.

The chain combines TRBV5-1 with TRBJ2-1; possibly TRBD1 for D (5 bases). This CDR3 is built from 15 residues. V was cut by 4 bases and J by 0 bases, with 11 bases left in between. Germline V gene sequence: CDR1 SGHRS, CDR2 YFSETQ. CDR3 amino acids: CASSPTESSYNEQFF. CDR3 in DNA: TGCGCCAGCAGCCCGACAGAGAGCTCCTACAATGAGCAGTTCTTC.

The rearrangement links TRBV21-1 to TRBJ2-1; the table's D call TRBD1 went unverified against the DNA. TRBV21-1 is reported as a pseudogene. The CDR3 loop spans 15 amino acids. The CDR3 loop reads CASSVAGELYNEQFF. CDR3 DNA sequence: TGTGCCAGCAGCGTAGCAGGGGAGCTCTACAATGAGCAGTTCTTC.

This clone was detected ten times or more. The chain employs TRBV6-8 and TRBJ1-2, with TRBD1 matching over 8 bases. This CDR3 has 16 amino acids. With 5 bases clipped from V and 7 bases from J, the junction kept 15 bases outside the gene matches. Germline V gives CDR1 MNHGY, CDR2 SAAAGT. CDR3 DNA sequence: TGTGCCAGCAGTAACCACTACAGGGGGAAGGGTCTTGGCTACACCTTC. This sequence encodes CASSNHYRGKGLGYTF.

The sample holds one count of this clone. The V call is TRBV29-1, the J call TRBJ1-5, with a possible D match to TRBD1 (6 bases). The ends were cut back, 5 bases at V and 0 bases at J, with 8 bases in the middle. The CDR3 runs 13 residues. CDR1 is SQVTM and CDR2 is ANQGSEA in the germline V gene. Here the CDR3 reads CSVRDNSNQPQHF. The CDR3 region has the DNA TGCAGCGTTCGGGACAATAGCAATCAGCCCCAGCATTTT.

V usage is TRBV19 and J usage is TRBJ2-4; D possibly corresponds to TRBD1 (5 bases). CDR1 and CDR2 from the germline V gene are LNHDA and SQIVND (reference sequence). Trimming removed 5 bases at V and 2 bases at J, with 7 bases between. This CDR3 is 13 amino acids long. DNA of the CDR3: TGTGCCAGTAGTTGGGGCCCCAAAAACATTCAGTACTTC. It encodes CASSWGPKNIQYF.

This rearrangement joins TRBV18 to TRBJ2-2; tentatively, D is TRBD2 (6 bases). V was pared by 6 bases and J by 3 bases, with 17 bases between. Germline CDR1 and CDR2: KGHSH and LQKENI. The CDR3 length is 16 residues. CDR3 coding DNA: TGTGCCAGCTCCCTCCGGCGTACTAGCTACACCGGGGAGCTGTTTTTT. Its protein is CASSLRRTSYTGELFF.

This clone has a handful of counts. One end of the junction is discordant with germline, which a read error may explain. The rearrangement uses TRBV6-8 and TRBJ2-1; 10 bases line up with TRBD2. The CDR3 is 15 amino acids. The germline gives CDR1 MNHGY, CDR2 SAAAGT. CDR3 coding DNA: TGTGCCAGCAGTGACTCAGTAGCGGGGGGTAATGAGCAGTTCTTC. This encodes CASSDSVAGGNEQFF.

This clone has a handful of counts. This chain links TRBV11-3 with TRBJ2-7; no clear D gene. Trimming pared 1 base from V and 2 bases from J, leaving 9 bases between. The CDR3 is 14 residues long. Germline-derived CDR1 and CDR2 are SGHNT and YENEEA. The CDR3 reads CASSLGPDPYEQYF. The CDR3 coding sequence is TGTGCCAGCAGCTTAGGGCCGGACCCCTACGAGCAGTACTTC. Full variable domain (missing parts from reference TRBV11-3 and TRBJ2-7): EAGVVQSPRYKIIEKKQPVAFWCNPISGHNTLYWYLQNLGQGPELLIRYENEEAVDDSQLPKDRFSAERLKGVDSTLKIQPAELGDSAVYLCASSLGPDPYEQYFGPGTRLTVT.

The chain carries TRBV11-3 and TRBJ1-2; D is unclear. Trimming took off 1 base at V and 0 bases at J, with 6 bases between the two ends. CDR3 length: 14 amino acids. Germline V gene sequence: CDR1 SGHNT, CDR2 YENEEA. The CDR3 DNA reads as TGTGCCAGCAGCTTAGTGGCAGCTAACTATGGCTACACCTTC. It encodes CASSLVAANYGYTF.

This clone was picked up many times. The CDR3 spells CASSLIWEIGDEKLFF. The CDR3 nucleotides are TGTGCCAGCAGCTTGATCTGGGAGATAGGGGATGAAAAACTGTTTTTT. The J gene is TRBJ1-4, the V gene TRBV11-3, with a tentative D call TRBD1 (5 bases). The CDR3 runs 16 residues. Germline V gene lookup returns CDR1 SGHNT and CDR2 YENEEA. Trimming stripped 3 bases from V and 6 bases from J, with 17 bases between.

The V and J genes are TRBV18 and TRBJ1-5; D is perhaps TRBD1 (6 bases). Trimming shortened V by 6 bases and J by 4 bases, and 10 bases separated the two germline ends. CDR3 size: 13 residues. Germline V gene sequence: CDR1 KGHSH, CDR2 LQKENI. The CDR3 DNA is TGTGCCAGCTCGGGGCAGGGGAATCAGCCCCAGCATTTT. This codes for CASSGQGNQPQHF.